This T cell receptor beta chain was identified during a study of T and B cells in COVID-19 patients. Study in general: COVID-19 patients gave peripheral blood either during active infection or after recovery. Whole-study findings and limits: Clonality of TRB repertoires was high in active COVID-19; recovery brought above-healthy diversity and richness.

V was pared by 5 bases and J by 4 bases, with 7 bases between. The CDR3 loop spans 12 amino acids. Germline assignment: CDR1 MNHEY and CDR2 SVGAGI. This clonotype has ten or more counts. As yet, its antigen is unknown. BIOMED2 TRB-A/B primer pools were used in multiplex TRB PCR. TCRdb re-called the multiplex PCR reads with MiXCR, one entry per CDR3 protein. Among more than 15,000 distinct CDR3 sequences listed, 35% to 40% were seen once. Blood genomic DNA input for TRB amplification was about 250-500 ng. The sample taken for sequencing was blood. The receptor was isolated from a human donor with active COVID-19. V usage is TRBV6-5 and J usage is TRBJ2-3; D gene unclear. The CDR3 sequence is CASSPGSDTQYF. DNA of the CDR3: TGTGCCAGCAGTCCCGGGTCAGATACGCAGTATTTT.